A single sample gave rise to the 18 T cell receptor beta chains below, sequenced in a study of cytomegalovirus exposure and HLA in healthy donors (dated by TCRdb to the late 2010s). Libraries came from the immunoSEQ multiplex PCR assay. For the multiplex PCR, a mixture combining 60 forward primers for TCR Vbeta segments and 13 reverse primers for TCR Jbeta segments was used. TCRdb carries this immuneACCESS record with in-frame sequences only. Its versions omit some clonotypes, under half of them owing to an unresolved V gene in the studies checked, with the rest unexplained. The sample table holds about 130,000 clones, of which nearly 10% were seen once. The top ten clones comprise roughly 2% of the sample. Sequencing was performed on PBMCs. The receptor set was obtained from a man aged 50-60 years in good health and CMV-seronegative.

The chain has TRBV6-5 and TRBJ2-1; 7 bases map to TRBD2. This CDR3 contains 14 residues. Germline V CDR1 and CDR2: MNHEY, SVGAGI. V was clipped by 7 bases and J by 8 bases; unmatched bases: 11. The CDR3 sequence is CASTLGGSGDEQFF. For the CDR3, the DNA is TGTGCCAGCACCTTGGGCGGGAGTGGCGATGAGCAGTTCTTC.

This clone turned up a few times. The chain has TRBV7-9 and TRBJ2-1, with 10 bases that match TRBD1. CDR1 SEHNR and CDR2 FQNEAQ come from the germline V gene (reference sequence). CDR3 size: 14 residues. V was pared by 3 bases and J by 7 bases, with 3 bases of the junction left unmatched. CDR3 coding DNA: TGTGCCAGCAGCTTGGGGGGACAGGGGAATGAGCAGTTCTTC. Translated: CASSLGGQGNEQFF. Full variable domain (rest looked up from reference TRBV7-9 and TRBJ2-1): DTGVSQNPRHKITKRGQNVTFRCDPISEHNRLYWYRQTLGQGPEFLTYFQNEAQLEKSRLLSDRFSAERPKGSFSTLEIQRTEQGDSAMYLCASSLGGQGNEQFFGPGTRLTVL.

Regarding this clone: A read error may account for a junction end that differs from germline. The rearrangement uses TRBV5-6 and TRBJ1-2; 10 nucleotides match TRBD1. Germline V gene lookup returns CDR1 SGHDT and CDR2 YYEEEE. The CDR3 covers 13 residues. The CDR3 sequence: CASSSGQGERGHF. CDR3 nucleotides: TGTGCCAGCAGTTCCGGACAGGGGGAACGCGGCCACTTC.

This clone was detected only a few times. The V call is TRBV5-5, the J call TRBJ1-1; D remains ambiguous. Per germline, CDR1 SGHKS and CDR2 YYEKEE (reference sequence). The ends were cut back, 4 bases at V and 1 base at J, with 14 bases in the middle. There are 15 residues in the CDR3. The CDR3 DNA follows: TGTGCCAGCAGCCTCACTGTATATTCGAACACTGAAGCTTTCTTT. Translating it yields CASSLTVYSNTEAFF.

The sample holds a few counts of this clone. The chain employs TRBV29-1 and TRBJ2-7; 7 bases are shared with TRBD2. CDR3 length: 16 amino acids. Germline V CDR1 and CDR2: SQVTM, ANQGSEA. After removal of 0 bases from V and 2 bases from J, the junction contained 10 bases not matched to a gene. The DNA of the CDR3 is TGCAGCGTTGAAGATCAGGCTAGCGGACCTACCTACGAGCAGTACTTC. Translating gives CSVEDQASGPTYEQYF.

This clone was seen a few times. This sequence joins TRBV6-5 and TRBJ1-4; a weak D match, TRBD1 (5 bases). The CDR3 spans 16 residues. V lost 4 bases to trimming and J lost 0 bases, with 12 bases between them. Germline V lookup: CDR1 MNHEY, CDR2 SVGAGI. Written as DNA, the CDR3 is TGTGCCAGCAGTTTTGGGGGAGGTGCAACTAATGAAAAACTGTTTTTT. This sequence encodes CASSFGGGATNEKLFF.

The V gene is TRBV7-9, the J gene TRBJ2-2; perhaps TRBD1 as D (6 bases). V lost 5 bases and J lost 2, with 9 bases in between. This CDR3 is built from 14 residues. Per the germline V gene, CDR1 is SEHNR and CDR2 is FQNEAQ (reference sequence). The CDR3 sequence: CASSLDSNTGELFF. The CDR3 region has the DNA TGTGCCAGCAGCCTGGACAGCAACACCGGGGAGCTGTTTTTT.

The rearrangement links TRBV19 to TRBJ2-3; D might be TRBD1 (6 bases). The V end was cut by 3 bases, the J end by 0 bases, with 10 bases between. Germline V gene sequence: CDR1 LNHDA, CDR2 SQIVND (reference sequence). The CDR3 consists of 15 residues. The chain's CDR3 is CASSIQGLSTDTQYF. CDR3 DNA sequence: TGTGCCAGTAGTATCCAGGGGCTTAGCACAGATACGCAGTATTTT.

V is TRBV18 and J is TRBJ1-5, with 9 bases identical to TRBD1. The ends lost 4 bases at V and 2 bases at J; junction bases unmatched: 15. The V gene's germline CDR1 is KGHSH and CDR2 LQKENI. The CDR3 extends over 19 amino acids. CDR3 residues: CASSHNGQGLVEGNQPQHF. In DNA, the CDR3 is TGTGCCAGCTCACATAACGGACAGGGGTTGGTTGAAGGCAATCAGCCCCAGCATTTT.

The sample holds a few counts of this clone. The V call is TRBV29-1, the J call TRBJ1-6; D uncertain. Trimming took off 7 bases at V and 5 bases at J, with 12 bases between the two ends. CDR3 length equals 13 residues. CDR1 is SQVTM, CDR2 ANQGSEA, per germline. The CDR3 nucleotides are TGCAGCGCCCTAGTTGACCATAATTCACCCCTCCACTTT. Its translation is CSALVDHNSPLHF.

This chain links TRBV19 with TRBJ2-1; 10 bases line up with TRBD1. The CDR3 contains 14 residues. The V gene's germline CDR1 is LNHDA and CDR2 SQIVND (reference sequence). V lost 3 bases, J lost 10 bases, and 6 bases stayed unmatched. CDR3 nucleotides: TGTGCCAGTAGTATCGGGACAGGGGCCGGGGAGCAGTTCTTC. It specifies CASSIGTGAGEQFF.

In this sample, this clone turned up a few times. V gene TRBV9 combines with J gene TRBJ1-1; no definite D call. This CDR3 spans 13 amino acids. In germline, CDR1 is SGDLS, CDR2 YYNGEE. V was trimmed by 3 bases and J by 1 base, leaving 7 bases between them. The CDR3 reads CASSAQRNTEAFF. The CDR3 DNA is TGTGCCAGCAGCGCCCAGCGGAACACTGAAGCTTTCTTT.

This clone was counted only a few times. Different DNA sequences within this sample yield the same CDR3. This chain's CDR3 is CASSLTRGTGELFF. DNA for the CDR3: TGTGCCAGCAGCTTAACCAGGGGGACCGGGGAGCTGTTTTTT. This chain joins TRBV7-3 and TRBJ2-2, with 7 bases that match TRBD1. CDR1 is SGHTA and CDR2 is FQGTGA in the germline V gene. The V and J ends lost 0 bases and 5 bases, in that order; junction bases with no gene match: 0. CDR3 length equals 14 residues. Variable domain in full (rest from reference TRBV7-3 and TRBJ2-2): GAGVSQTPSNKVTEKGKYVELRCDPISGHTALYWYRQSLGQGPEFLIYFQGTGAADDSGLPNDRFFAVRPEGSVSTLKIQRTERGDSAVYLCASSLTRGTGELFFGEGSRLTVL.

This clone was seen a handful of times. The chain employs TRBV30 and TRBJ2-7; the match to TRBD1 covers 7 bases. Losses at the gene ends were 3 bases for V and 3 bases for J; bases not matched to a gene: 2. Per the germline V gene, CDR1 is GTSNPN and CDR2 is SVGIG (reference sequence). CDR3 size: 12 residues. For the CDR3, the DNA is TGTGCCTGGAGACAGGGGTTCTACGAGCAGTACTTC. Protein: CAWRQGFYEQYF.

This clone has more than one count but fewer than ten. The J gene is TRBJ2-1, the V gene TRBV5-1; 12 bases agree with TRBD2. The germline gives CDR1 SGHRS, CDR2 YFSETQ. V trimming: 4 bases; J trimming: 5 bases; junction bases outside the gene matches: 7. This CDR3 comprises 16 residues. The CDR3 loop is CASSGTLAGGDNEQFF. The CDR3 DNA is TGCGCCAGCAGCGGAACACTAGCGGGGGGAGACAATGAGCAGTTCTTC. The full variable domain, its missing parts supplied by reference TRBV5-1 and TRBJ2-1, is KAGVTQTPRYLIKTRGQQVTLSCSPISGHRSVSWYQQTPGQGLQFLFEYFSETQRNKGNFPGRFSGRQFSNSRSEMNVSTLELGDSALYLCASSGTLAGGDNEQFFGPGTRLTVL.

This sequence joins TRBV11-2 and TRBJ2-7, with 11 bases that match TRBD1. Germline lookup yields CDR1 SGHAT and CDR2 FQNNGV. J was trimmed by 3 bases and V by 5 bases; bases with no gene match: 9. This CDR3 comprises 16 residues. CDR3 sequence (DNA): TGTGCCAGCAGCCTCGCCGGGACAGGGGGAATCTACGAGCAGTACTTC. Translated, it gives CASSLAGTGGIYEQYF.

The chain uses TRBV19 and TRBJ2-6; TRBD1 matches at 7 bases. After removal of 8 bases from V and 0 bases from J, the junction contained 7 bases not matched to a gene. Per the germline V gene, CDR1 is LNHDA and CDR2 is SQIVND (reference sequence). The CDR3 consists of 16 residues. The CDR3 sequence is CASFSGGLSGANVLTF. The CDR3 nucleotides are TGTGCCAGTTTCTCAGGGGGTCTCTCTGGGGCCAACGTCCTGACTTTC.

The gene calls are TRBV7-8 and TRBJ1-3; D may be TRBD1 (6 bases). Germline V lookup: CDR1 SGHVS, CDR2 FQNEAQ. CDR3 length equals 14 residues. The germline V and J ends were trimmed by 8 bases and 4 bases, with 15 bases remaining between them. The CDR3 nucleotides read TGTGCCAGCCGGGGCAGGGGCACGGGAAACACCATATATTTT. Translated: CASRGRGTGNTIYF.